These T cell receptor beta chains were read from a single sample in a study of T cells in narcolepsy. The table came from immunoSEQ multiplex PCR; TCRdb's copy has only in-frame clones and leaves some out. The table has just under 30,000 clones, around 87% seen once. The sequenced sample was memory (CD45RA-) CD4+ T cells from blood. Every receptor here comes from a human donor in good health. The CDR3 runs from the conserved cysteine through the conserved F or W. The D gene is left open where the match is weak.

D gene | J gene | V gene | CDR3 protein
. | TRBJ1-3 | TRBV15 | CATSRDHLGAGNTIYF
. | TRBJ2-2 | TRBV5-4 | CASSLIRGTNTGELFF
. | TRBJ2-6 | TRBV27 | CASSATKGIRRANVLTF
TRBD1 | TRBJ1-5 | TRBV19 | CASSWTGDDQPQHF
. | TRBJ2-3 | TRBV4-2 | CASSQGPPVGTDTQYF
. | TRBJ1-6 | TRBV2 | CASSGELEALHF
. | TRBJ1-1 | TRBV7-9 | CASSLSTEAFF
. | TRBJ1-1 | TRBV11-3 | CASSFGVTNTEAFF
. | TRBJ1-1 | TRBV19 | CASSMTVNTEAFF
TRBD2 | TRBJ2-1 | TRBV18 | CASSPRLAEYNEQFF
TRBD2 | TRBJ2-7 | TRBV19 | CASSKVAGQTYEQYF
. | TRBJ1-2 | TRBV6-5 | CASSQKGEGYTF
. | TRBJ2-5 | TRBV5-1 | CASSLGLARQETQYF
. | TRBJ1-6 | TRBV25-1 | CASSPRDEGVSLHF
. | TRBJ1-2 | TRBV6-5 | CASSDPPPNYGYTF
TRBD2 | TRBJ2-5 | TRBV4-2 | CASSPGTSGIQETQYF
. | TRBJ2-5 | TRBV15 | CATSRGGAGPQETQYF
TRBD1 | TRBJ2-6 | TRBV7-2 | CASSPTGTGSPGANVLTF
. | TRBJ1-3 | TRBV4-2 | CASSQDESYSGNTIYF
TRBD1 | TRBJ2-1 | TRBV30 | CAWSQGALYNEQFF
. | TRBJ2-2 | TRBV5-1 | CASSVHPGLSSGELFF
TRBD1 | TRBJ2-1 | TRBV4-1 | CASSQAGTGVNNEQFF
. | TRBJ1-2 | TRBV28 | CASHLPLGGNYGYTF
. | TRBJ1-1 | TRBV5-8 | CASSVEGLGAFF
TRBD1 | TRBJ1-6 | TRBV5-1 | CASSLDGQGGNSPLHF
. | TRBJ2-4 | TRBV27 | CASSSYSGLAKNIQYF
TRBD2 | TRBJ2-1 | TRBV4-3 | CASSQDGGRVYNEQFF
. | TRBJ2-1 | TRBV15 | CATSRVGGLTYNEQFF
TRBD1 | TRBJ2-7 | TRBV5-1 | CASSMGQANYYEQYF
. | TRBJ1-5 | TRBV6-1 | CASSEKAATSNQPQHF
. | TRBJ2-3 | TRBV4-1 | CASSQDGTGRLDTQYF
. | TRBJ2-7 | TRBV28 | CASTAGGTYEQYF
. | TRBJ1-6 | TRBV30 | CAWTGHVNSPLHF
TRBD1 | TRBJ1-2 | TRBV7-2 | CASSADRGQDYGYTF
. | TRBJ1-5 | TRBV19 | CASTLGRQYNQPQHF
. | TRBJ1-1 | TRBV29-1 | CSARDRGSAEAFF
. | TRBJ2-3 | TRBV5-6 | CASSLGPTSTDTQYF
. | TRBJ2-3 | TRBV19 | CASRPRDFTDTQYF
. | TRBJ1-5 | TRBV6-1 | CASNQERGQPQHF
. | TRBJ2-3 | TRBV28 | CASSPSPFLQRTTDTQYF
TRBD1 | TRBJ2-3 | TRBV18 | CASSRDRGAADTQYF
. | TRBJ2-7 | TRBV4-1 | CASSPGTASSYEQYF
. | TRBJ1-5 | TRBV14 | CASSGGLNQPQHF
. | TRBJ1-5 | TRBV7-6 | CASSLGTQGQPQHF
TRBD1 | TRBJ1-2 | TRBV5-1 | CASSLDQLGQGMDGYTF